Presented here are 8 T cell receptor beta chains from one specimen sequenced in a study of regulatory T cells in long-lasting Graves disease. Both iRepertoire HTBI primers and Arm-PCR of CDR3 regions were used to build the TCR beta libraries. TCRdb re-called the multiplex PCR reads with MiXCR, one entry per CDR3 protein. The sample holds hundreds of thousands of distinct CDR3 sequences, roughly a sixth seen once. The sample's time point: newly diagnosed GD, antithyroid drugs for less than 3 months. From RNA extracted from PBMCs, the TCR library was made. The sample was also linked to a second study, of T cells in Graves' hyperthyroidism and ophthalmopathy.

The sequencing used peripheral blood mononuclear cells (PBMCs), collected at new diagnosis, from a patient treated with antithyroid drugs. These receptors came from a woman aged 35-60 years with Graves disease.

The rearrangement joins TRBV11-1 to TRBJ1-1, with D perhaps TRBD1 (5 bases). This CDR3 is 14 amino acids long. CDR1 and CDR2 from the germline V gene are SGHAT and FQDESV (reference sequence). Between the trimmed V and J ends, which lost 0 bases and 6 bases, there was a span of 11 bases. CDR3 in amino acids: CASSLAVGEAEAFF. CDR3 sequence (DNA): TGTGCCAGCAGCTTAGCAGTAGGGGAGGCTGAAGCTTTCTTT.

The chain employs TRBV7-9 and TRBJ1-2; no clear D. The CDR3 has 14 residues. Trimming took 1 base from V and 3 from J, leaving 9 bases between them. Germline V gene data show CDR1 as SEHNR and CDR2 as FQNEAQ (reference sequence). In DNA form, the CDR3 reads TGTGCCAGCAGCTTAGAGGCCAGCTACTATGGCTACACCTTC. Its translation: CASSLEASYYGYTF.

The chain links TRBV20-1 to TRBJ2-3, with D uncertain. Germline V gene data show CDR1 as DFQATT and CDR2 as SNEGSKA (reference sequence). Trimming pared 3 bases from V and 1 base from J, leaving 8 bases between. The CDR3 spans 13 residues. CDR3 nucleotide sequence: TGCAGTGCTAGTGCTGTGGGCACAGATACGCAGTATTTT. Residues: CSASAVGTDTQYF.

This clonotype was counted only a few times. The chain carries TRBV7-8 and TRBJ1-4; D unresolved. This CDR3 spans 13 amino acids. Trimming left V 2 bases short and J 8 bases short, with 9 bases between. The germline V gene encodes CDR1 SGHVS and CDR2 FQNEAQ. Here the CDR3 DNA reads TGTGCCAGCAGCTTAACCGGTTGGGAAAAACTGTTTTTT. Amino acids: CASSLTGWEKLFF. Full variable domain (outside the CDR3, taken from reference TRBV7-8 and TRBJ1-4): GAGVSQSPRYKVAKRGQDVALRCDPISGHVSLFWYQQALGQGPEFLTYFQNEAQLDKSGLPSDRFFAERPEGSVSTLKIQRTQQEDSAVYLCASSLTGWEKLFFGSGTQLSVL.

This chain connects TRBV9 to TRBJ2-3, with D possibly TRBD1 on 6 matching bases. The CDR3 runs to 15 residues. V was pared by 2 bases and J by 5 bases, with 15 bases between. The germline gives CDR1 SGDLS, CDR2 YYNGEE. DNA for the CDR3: TGTGCCAGCAGCGTTCTGGGGGCATTGGGAGATACGCAGTATTTT. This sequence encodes CASSVLGALGDTQYF.

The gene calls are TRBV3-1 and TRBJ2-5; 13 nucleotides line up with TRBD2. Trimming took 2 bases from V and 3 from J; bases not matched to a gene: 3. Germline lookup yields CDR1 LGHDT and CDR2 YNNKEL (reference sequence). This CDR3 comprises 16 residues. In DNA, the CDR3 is TGTGCCAGCAGCCAACCGGGACTAGCGGGGAAAGAGACCCAGTACTTC. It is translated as CASSQPGLAGKETQYF.

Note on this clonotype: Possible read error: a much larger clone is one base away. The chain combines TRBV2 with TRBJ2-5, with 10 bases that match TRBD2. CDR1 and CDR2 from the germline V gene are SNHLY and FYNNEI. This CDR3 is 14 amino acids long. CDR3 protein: CVSKSRTSGETQYF. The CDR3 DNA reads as TGTGTCAGCAAGTCCCGGACTAGCGGAGAGACCCAGTACTTC.

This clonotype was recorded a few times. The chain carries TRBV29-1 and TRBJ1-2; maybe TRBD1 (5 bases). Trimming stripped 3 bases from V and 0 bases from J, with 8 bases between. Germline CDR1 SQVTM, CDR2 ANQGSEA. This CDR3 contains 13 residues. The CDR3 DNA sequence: TGCAGCGTTGATGACAGTTCTAACTATGGCTACACCTTC. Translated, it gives CSVDDSSNYGYTF.